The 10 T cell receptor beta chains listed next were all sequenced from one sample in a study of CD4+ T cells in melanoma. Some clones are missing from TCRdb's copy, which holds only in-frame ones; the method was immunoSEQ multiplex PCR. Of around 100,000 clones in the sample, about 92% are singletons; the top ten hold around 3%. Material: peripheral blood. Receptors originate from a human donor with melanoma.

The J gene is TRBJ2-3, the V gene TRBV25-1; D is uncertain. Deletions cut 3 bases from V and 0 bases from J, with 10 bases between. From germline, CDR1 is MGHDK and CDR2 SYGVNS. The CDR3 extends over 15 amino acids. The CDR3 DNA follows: TGTGCCAGCAGTGACCCGGTACCTAGCACAGATACGCAGTATTTT. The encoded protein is CASSDPVPSTDTQYF.

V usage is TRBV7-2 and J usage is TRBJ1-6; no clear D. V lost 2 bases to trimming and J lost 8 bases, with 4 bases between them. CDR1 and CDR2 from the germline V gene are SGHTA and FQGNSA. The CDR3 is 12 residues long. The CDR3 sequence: CASSLRDSPLHF. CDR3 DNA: TGTGCCAGCAGCTTACGGGATTCACCCCTCCACTTT.

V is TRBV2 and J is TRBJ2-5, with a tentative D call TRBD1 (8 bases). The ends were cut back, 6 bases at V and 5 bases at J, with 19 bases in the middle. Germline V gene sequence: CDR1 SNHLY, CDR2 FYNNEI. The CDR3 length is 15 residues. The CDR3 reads CASSKTGEGWETQYF. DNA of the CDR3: TGTGCCAGCAGCAAGACAGGGGAGGGGTGGGAGACCCAGTACTTC. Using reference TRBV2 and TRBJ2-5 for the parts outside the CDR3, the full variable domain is EPEVTQTPSHQVTQMGQEVILRCVPISNHLYFYWYRQILGQKVEFLVSFYNNEISEKSEIFDDQFSVERPDGSNFTLKIRSTKLEDSAMYFCASSKTGEGWETQYFGPGTRLLVL.

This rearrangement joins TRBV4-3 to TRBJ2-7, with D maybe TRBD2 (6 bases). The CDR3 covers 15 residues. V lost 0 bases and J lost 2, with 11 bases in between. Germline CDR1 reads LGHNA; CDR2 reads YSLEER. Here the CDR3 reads CASSQDWTTTYEQYF. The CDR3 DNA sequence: TGCGCCAGCAGCCAAGATTGGACTACCACCTACGAGCAGTACTTC.

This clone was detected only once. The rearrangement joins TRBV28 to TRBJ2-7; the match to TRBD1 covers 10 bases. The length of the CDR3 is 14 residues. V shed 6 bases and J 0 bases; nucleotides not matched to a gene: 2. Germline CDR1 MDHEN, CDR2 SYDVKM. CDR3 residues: CASRDRGHSYEQYF. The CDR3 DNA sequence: TGTGCCAGCAGAGACAGGGGGCACTCCTACGAGCAGTACTTC.

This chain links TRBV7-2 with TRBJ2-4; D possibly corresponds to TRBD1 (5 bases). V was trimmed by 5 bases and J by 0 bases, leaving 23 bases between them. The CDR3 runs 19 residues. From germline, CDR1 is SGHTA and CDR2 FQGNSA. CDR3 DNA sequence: TGTGCCAGCAGCCTTCCGACAAGGGGAACGACCCTAGCCAAAAACATTCAGTACTTC. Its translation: CASSLPTRGTTLAKNIQYF.

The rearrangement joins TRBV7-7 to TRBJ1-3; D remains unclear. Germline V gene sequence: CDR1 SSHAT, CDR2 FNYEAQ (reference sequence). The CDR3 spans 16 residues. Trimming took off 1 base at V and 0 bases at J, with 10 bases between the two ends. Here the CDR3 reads CASSLGPNRSGNTIYF. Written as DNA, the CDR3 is TGTGCCAGCAGCTTAGGTCCAAATCGCTCTGGAAACACCATATATTTT.

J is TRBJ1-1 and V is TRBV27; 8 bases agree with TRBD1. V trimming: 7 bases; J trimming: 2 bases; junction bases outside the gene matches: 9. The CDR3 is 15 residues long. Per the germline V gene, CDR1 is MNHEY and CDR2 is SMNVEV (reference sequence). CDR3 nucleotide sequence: TGTGCCAGCACCTTGAGGGGGACAGGTAACACTGAAGCTTTCTTT. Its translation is CASTLRGTGNTEAFF.

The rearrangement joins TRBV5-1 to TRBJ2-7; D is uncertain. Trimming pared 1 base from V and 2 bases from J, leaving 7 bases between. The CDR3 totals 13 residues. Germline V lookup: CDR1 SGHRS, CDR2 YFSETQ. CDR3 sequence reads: CASSLQFPYEQYF. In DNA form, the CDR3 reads TGCGCCAGCAGCTTGCAGTTCCCCTACGAGCAGTACTTC.

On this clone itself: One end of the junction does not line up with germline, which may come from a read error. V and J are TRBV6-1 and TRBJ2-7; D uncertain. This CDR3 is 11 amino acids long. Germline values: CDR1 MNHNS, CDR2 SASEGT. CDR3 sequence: CASSQAYEQYF. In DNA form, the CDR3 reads TGTGCCAGCAGTCAAGCCTACGAGCAGTACTTC.